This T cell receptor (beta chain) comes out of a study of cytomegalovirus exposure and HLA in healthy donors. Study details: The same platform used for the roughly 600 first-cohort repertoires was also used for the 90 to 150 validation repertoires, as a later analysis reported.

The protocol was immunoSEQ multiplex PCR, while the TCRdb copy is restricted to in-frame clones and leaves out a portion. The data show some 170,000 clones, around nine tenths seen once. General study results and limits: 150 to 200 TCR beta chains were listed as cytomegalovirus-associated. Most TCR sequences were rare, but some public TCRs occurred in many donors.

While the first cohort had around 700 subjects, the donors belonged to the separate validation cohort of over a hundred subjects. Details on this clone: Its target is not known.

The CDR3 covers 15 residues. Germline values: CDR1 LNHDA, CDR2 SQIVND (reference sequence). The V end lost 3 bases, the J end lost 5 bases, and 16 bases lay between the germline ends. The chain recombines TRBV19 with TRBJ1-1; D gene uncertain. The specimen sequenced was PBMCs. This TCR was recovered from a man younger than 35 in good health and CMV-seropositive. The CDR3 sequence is CASSITILGGTEAFF. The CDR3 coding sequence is TGTGCCAGTAGTATTACCATCCTCGGAGGGACTGAAGCTTTCTTT. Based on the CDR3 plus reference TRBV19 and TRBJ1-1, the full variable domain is DGGITQSPKYLFRKEGQNVTLSCEQNLNHDAMYWYRQDPGQGLRLIYYSQIVNDFQKGDIAEGYSVSREKKESFPLTVTSAQKNPTAFYLCASSITILGGTEAFFGQGTRLTVV.